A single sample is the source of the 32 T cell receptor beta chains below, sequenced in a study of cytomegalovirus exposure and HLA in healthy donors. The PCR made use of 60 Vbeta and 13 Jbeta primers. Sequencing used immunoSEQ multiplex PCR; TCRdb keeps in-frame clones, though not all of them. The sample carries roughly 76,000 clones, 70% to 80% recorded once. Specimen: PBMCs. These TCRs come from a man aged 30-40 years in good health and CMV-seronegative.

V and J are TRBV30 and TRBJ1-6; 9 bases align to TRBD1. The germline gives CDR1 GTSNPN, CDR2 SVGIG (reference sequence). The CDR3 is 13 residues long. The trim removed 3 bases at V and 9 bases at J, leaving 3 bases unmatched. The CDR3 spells CAWSGTGSSPLHF. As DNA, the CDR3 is TGTGCCTGGAGCGGGACAGGGAGTTCACCCCTCCACTTT.

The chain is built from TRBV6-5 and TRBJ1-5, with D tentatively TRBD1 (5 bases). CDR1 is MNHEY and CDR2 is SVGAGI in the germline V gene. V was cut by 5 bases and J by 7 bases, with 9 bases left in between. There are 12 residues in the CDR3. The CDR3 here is CASSTSGQPQHF. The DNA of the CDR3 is TGTGCCAGCAGTACGTCAGGGCAGCCCCAGCATTTT.

The CDR3 reads CASSIDEPVLATEAFF. The CDR3 DNA follows: TGTGCCAGTAGTATAGATGAGCCGGTTCTAGCAACTGAAGCTTTCTTT. This sequence joins TRBV19 and TRBJ1-1; unclear D gene. Per germline, CDR1 LNHDA and CDR2 SQIVND (reference sequence). The CDR3 has 16 residues. The V end was cut by 0 bases, the J end by 5 bases, with 16 bases between.

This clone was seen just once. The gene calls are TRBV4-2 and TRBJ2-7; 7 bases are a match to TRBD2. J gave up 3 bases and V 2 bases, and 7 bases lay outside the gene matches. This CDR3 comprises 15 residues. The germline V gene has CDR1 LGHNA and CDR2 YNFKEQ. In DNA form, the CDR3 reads TGTGCCAGCAGCCAACCCGGACTAGTCGACTACGAGCAGTACTTC. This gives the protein CASSQPGLVDYEQYF.

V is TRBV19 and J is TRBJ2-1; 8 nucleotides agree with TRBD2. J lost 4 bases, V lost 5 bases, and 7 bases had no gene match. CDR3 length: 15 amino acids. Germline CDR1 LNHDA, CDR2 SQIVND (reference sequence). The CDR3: CASSYTSGRYNEQFF. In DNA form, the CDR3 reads TGTGCCAGTAGTTATACTAGCGGCCGGTACAATGAGCAGTTCTTC.

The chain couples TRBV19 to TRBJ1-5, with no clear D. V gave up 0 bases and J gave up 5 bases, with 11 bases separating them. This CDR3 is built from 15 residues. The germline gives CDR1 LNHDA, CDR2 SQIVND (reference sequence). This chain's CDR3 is CASSIDGAEYQPQHF. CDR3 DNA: TGTGCCAGTAGTATAGACGGCGCGGAGTATCAGCCCCAGCATTTT.

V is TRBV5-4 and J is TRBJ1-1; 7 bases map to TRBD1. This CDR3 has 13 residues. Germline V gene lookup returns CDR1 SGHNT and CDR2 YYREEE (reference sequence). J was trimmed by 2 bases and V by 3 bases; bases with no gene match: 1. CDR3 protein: CASSWDRNTEAFF. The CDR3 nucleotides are TGTGCCAGCAGCTGGGACAGAAACACTGAAGCTTTCTTT.

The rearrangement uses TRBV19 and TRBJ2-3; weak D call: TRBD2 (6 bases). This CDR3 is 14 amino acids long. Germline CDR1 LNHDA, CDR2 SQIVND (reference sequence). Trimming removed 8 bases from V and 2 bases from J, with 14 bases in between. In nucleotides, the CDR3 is TGTGCCAGTGCAAGCCGGGGGACCACAGATACGCAGTATTTT. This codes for CASASRGTTDTQYF.

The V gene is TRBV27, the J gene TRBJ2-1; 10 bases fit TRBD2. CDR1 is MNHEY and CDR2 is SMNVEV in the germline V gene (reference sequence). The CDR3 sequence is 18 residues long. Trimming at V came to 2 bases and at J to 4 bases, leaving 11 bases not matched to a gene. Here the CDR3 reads CASSLLAGEVPKYNEQFF. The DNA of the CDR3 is TGTGCCAGCAGTTTACTAGCGGGAGAGGTCCCCAAATACAATGAGCAGTTCTTC.

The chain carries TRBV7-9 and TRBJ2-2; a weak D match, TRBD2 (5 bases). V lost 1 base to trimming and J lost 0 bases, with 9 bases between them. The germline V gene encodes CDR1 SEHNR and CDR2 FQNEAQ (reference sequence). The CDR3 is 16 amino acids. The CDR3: CASSLGELTNTGELFF. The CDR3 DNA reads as TGTGCCAGCAGCTTAGGGGAGCTTACGAACACCGGGGAGCTGTTTTTT. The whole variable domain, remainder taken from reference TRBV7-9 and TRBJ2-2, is DTGVSQNPRHKITKRGQNVTFRCDPISEHNRLYWYRQTLGQGPEFLTYFQNEAQLEKSRLLSDRFSAERPKGSFSTLEIQRTEQGDSAMYLCASSLGELTNTGELFFGEGSRLTVL.

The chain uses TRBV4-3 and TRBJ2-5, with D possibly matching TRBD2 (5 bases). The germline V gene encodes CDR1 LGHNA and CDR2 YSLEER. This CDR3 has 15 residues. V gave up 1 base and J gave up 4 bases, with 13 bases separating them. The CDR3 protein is CASSQGVGKRETQYF. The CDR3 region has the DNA TGCGCCAGCAGCCAAGGTGTCGGGAAGAGAGAGACCCAGTACTTC.

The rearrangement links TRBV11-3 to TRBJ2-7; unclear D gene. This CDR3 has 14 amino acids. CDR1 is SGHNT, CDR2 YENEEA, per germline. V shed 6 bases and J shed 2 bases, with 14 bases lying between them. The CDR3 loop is CASSPDSTAYEQYF. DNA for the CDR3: TGTGCCAGCAGTCCCGACTCAACCGCCTACGAGCAGTACTTC.

The CDR3 loop is CASSYWGDTGELFF. CDR3 in DNA: TGTGCCAGCAGCTACTGGGGGGACACCGGGGAGCTGTTTTTT. The genes are TRBV5-4 and TRBJ2-2; D is possibly TRBD2 (6 bases). Germline V CDR1 and CDR2: SGHNT, YYREEE (reference sequence). Trimming took off 3 bases at V and 3 bases at J, with 9 bases between the two ends. The CDR3 has 14 amino acids.

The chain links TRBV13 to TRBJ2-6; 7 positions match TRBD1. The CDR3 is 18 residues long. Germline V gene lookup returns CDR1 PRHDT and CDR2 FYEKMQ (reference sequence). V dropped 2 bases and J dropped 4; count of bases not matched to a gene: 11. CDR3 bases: TGTGCCAGCAGCTTATCTGGACAGGCGATCCCCGGGGCCAACGTCCTGACTTTC. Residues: CASSLSGQAIPGANVLTF.

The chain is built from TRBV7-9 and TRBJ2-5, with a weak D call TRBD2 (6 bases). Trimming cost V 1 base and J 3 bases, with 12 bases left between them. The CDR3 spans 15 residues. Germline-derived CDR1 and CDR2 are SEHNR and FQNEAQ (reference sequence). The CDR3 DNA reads TGTGCCAGCAGCTTAGTCGGGACTGCCGAAGAGACCCAGTACTTC. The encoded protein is CASSLVGTAEETQYF. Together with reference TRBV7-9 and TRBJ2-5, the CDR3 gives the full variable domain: DTGVSQNPRHKITKRGQNVTFRCDPISEHNRLYWYRQTLGQGPEFLTYFQNEAQLEKSRLLSDRFSAERPKGSFSTLEIQRTEQGDSAMYLCASSLVGTAEETQYFGPGTRLLVL.

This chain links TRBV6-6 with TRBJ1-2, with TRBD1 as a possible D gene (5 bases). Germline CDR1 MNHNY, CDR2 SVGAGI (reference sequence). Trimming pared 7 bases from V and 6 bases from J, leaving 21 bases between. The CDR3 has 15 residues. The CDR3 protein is CASTGGGNTKNGYTF. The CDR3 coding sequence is TGTGCCAGCACCGGGGGGGGGAATACTAAGAATGGCTACACCTTC.

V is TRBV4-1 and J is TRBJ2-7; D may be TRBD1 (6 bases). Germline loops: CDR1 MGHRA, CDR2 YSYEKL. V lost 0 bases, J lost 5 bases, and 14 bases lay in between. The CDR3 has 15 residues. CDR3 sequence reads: CASSQEGAVNHEQYF. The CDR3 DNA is TGCGCCAGCAGCCAAGAGGGGGCCGTTAACCACGAGCAGTACTTC.

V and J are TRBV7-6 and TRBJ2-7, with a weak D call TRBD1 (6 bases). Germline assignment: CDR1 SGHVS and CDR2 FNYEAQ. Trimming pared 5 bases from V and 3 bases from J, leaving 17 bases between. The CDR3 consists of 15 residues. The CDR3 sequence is CASSPHRARFYEQYF. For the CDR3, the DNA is TGTGCCAGCAGCCCCCACAGGGCTCGTTTCTACGAGCAGTACTTC. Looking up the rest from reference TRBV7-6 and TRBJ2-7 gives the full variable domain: GAGVSQSPRYKVTKRGQDVALRCDPISGHVSLYWYRQALGQGPEFLTYFNYEAQQDKSGLPNDRFSAERPEGSISTLTIQRTEQRDSAMYRCASSPHRARFYEQYFGPGTRLTVT.

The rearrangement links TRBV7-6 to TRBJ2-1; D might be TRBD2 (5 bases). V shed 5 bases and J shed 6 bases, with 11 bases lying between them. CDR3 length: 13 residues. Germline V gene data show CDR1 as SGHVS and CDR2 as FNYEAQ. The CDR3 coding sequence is TGTGCCAGCAGCACAATAGCGAGCAATGAGCAGTTCTTC. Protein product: CASSTIASNEQFF.

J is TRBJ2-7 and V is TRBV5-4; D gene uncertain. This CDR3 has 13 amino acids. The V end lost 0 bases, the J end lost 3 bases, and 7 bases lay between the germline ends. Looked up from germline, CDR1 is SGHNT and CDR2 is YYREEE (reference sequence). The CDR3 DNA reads TGTGCCAGCAGCTTGGAGCGCTTCTACGAGCAGTACTTC. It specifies CASSLERFYEQYF.

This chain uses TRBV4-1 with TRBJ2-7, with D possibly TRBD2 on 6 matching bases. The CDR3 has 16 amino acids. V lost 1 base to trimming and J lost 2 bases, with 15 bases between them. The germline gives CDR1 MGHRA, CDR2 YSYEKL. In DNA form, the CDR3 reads TGCGCCAGCAGCCAAGTTCGGGGGAATCCTACCTACGAGCAGTACTTC. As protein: CASSQVRGNPTYEQYF.

The CDR3 nucleotides are TGTGCCACCAGCAGAGATCGAAGTGGACGGGGTTTCTTT. It encodes CATSRDRSGRGFF. This chain joins TRBV15 and TRBJ1-1, with D hard to call. The germline V gene has CDR1 LNHNV and CDR2 YYDKDF (reference sequence). The CDR3 sequence is 13 residues long. V was cut by 0 bases and J by 13 bases, with 15 bases left in between.

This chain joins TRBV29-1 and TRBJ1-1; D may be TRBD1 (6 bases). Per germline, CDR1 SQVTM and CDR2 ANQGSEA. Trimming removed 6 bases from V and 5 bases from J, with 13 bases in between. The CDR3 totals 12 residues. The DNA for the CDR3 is TGCAGCGTGACTCCAGGGGAAACTGAAGCTTTCTTT. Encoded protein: CSVTPGETEAFF.

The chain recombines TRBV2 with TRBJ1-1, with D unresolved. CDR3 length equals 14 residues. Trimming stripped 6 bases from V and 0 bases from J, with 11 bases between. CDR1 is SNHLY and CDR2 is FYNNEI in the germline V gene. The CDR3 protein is CASRGATLNTEAFF. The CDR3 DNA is TGTGCCAGCAGGGGAGCCACCTTGAACACTGAAGCTTTCTTT.

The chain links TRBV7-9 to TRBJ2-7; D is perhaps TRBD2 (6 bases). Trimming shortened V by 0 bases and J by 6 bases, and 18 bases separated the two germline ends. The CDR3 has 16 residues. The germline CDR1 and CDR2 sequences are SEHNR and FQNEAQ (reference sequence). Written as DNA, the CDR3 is TGTGCCAGCAGCTTAGCGGTTAGAGGGACTCCTTCCGAGCAGTACTTC. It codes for CASSLAVRGTPSEQYF. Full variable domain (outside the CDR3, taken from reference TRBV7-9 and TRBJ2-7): DTGVSQNPRHKITKRGQNVTFRCDPISEHNRLYWYRQTLGQGPEFLTYFQNEAQLEKSRLLSDRFSAERPKGSFSTLEIQRTEQGDSAMYLCASSLAVRGTPSEQYFGPGTRLTVT.

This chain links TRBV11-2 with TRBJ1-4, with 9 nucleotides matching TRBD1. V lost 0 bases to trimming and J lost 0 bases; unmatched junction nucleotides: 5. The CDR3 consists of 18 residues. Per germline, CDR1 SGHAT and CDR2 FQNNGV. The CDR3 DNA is TGTGCCAGCAGCTTAGAGAGGGACAGGGAGTCAACTAATGAAAAACTGTTTTTT. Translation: CASSLERDRESTNEKLFF.

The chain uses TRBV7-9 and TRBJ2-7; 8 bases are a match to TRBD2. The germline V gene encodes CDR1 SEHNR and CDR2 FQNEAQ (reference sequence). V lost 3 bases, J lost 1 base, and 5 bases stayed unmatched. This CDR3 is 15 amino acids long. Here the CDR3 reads CASSLAGGFSYEQYF. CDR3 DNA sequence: TGTGCCAGCAGCTTGGCGGGAGGTTTTTCCTACGAGCAGTACTTC.

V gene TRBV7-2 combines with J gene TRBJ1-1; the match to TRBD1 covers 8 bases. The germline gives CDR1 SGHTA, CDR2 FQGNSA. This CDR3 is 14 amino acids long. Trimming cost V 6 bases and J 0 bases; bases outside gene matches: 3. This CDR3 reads CASRRQGMNTEAFF. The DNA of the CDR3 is TGTGCCAGCAGGCGACAGGGGATGAACACTGAAGCTTTCTTT.

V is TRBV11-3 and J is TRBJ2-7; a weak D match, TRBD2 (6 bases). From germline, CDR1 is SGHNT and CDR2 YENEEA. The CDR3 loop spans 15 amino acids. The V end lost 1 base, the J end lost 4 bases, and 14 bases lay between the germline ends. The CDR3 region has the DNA TGTGCCAGCAGCTTAGGGAGGTCTAGCGCTTACGAGCAGTACTTC. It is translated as CASSLGRSSAYEQYF.

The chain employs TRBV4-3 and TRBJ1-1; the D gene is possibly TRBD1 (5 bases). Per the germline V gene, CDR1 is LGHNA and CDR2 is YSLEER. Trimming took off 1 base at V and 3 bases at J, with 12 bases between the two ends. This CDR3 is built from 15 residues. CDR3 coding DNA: TGCGCCAGCAGCCAAGGGTACAGGCAGGACACTGAAGCTTTCTTT. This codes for CASSQGYRQDTEAFF.

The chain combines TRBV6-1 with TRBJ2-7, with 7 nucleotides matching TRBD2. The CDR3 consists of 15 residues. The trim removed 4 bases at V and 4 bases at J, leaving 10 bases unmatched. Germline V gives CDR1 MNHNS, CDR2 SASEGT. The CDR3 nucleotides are TGTGCCAGCAGTGTGTTTTTAGCGGGTTCTTACGAGCAGTACTTC. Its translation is CASSVFLAGSYEQYF.

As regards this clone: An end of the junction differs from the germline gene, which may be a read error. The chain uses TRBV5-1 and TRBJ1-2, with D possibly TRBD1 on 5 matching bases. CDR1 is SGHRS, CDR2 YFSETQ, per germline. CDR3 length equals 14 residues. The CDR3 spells CASSPTGEGYGYPF. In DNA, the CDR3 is TGCGCCAGCAGCCCGACGGGGGAGGGGTATGGCTACCCCTTC.